The clone carrying this TCR beta chain turned up a few times. Individual cDNA molecules received unique molecular identifiers. One entry per CDR3 protein, called by TCRdb with MiXCR from the 5' RACE reads. This table holds about 79,000 distinct CDR3 sequences, about 13% found once. These data originate in a study of early T cells in non-severe SARS-CoV-2 infection. About the study: The study sequenced bulk RNA from unsorted whole blood, with chains unpaired.

Germline V gene sequence: CDR1 SGHVS, CDR2 FNYEAQ. V was shortened by 3 bases and J by 1 base, with 13 bases between the two germline ends. The CDR3 is made up of 16 amino acids. The V and J genes are TRBV7-6 and TRBJ2-1; maybe TRBD2 (6 bases). The source material was whole blood. The sequence derives from an adult who was a healthcare worker with PCR-confirmed SARS-CoV-2 infection or an uninfected control (not recorded which). CDR3 protein: CASSLTRDSSYNEQFF. In DNA form, the CDR3 reads TGTGCCAGCAGCTTGACCCGGGACTCATCCTACAATGAGCAGTTCTTC.